The 25 T cell receptor beta chains below all came from one sample that was sequenced in a study of response to subunit inactivated influenza vaccine. TCRdb re-called the RT-PCR reads through MiXCR, storing one row per CDR3 protein. This table holds 710,000 or so distinct CDR3 sequences, roughly 14% found once. The material sequenced was PBMCs from blood, taken 11 to 12 days after vaccination. The receptors were gathered from a man aged 50 to 60 who received an inactivated influenza vaccine.

The table lists this clonotype with a few counts. The J gene is TRBJ2-7, the V gene TRBV20-1, with a tentative D call TRBD1 (5 bases). Per germline, CDR1 DFQATT and CDR2 SNEGSKA (reference sequence). The CDR3 consists of 13 residues. Between the trimmed V and J ends, which lost 3 bases and 5 bases, there was a span of 14 bases. This CDR3 reads CSASIRAVDEQYF. The CDR3 nucleotides are TGCAGTGCTAGTATCAGGGCAGTAGACGAGCAGTACTTC.

The rearrangement joins TRBV7-9 to TRBJ2-1, with 7 bases aligning to TRBD2. The V gene's germline CDR1 is SEHNR and CDR2 FQNEAQ (reference sequence). The CDR3 extends over 15 amino acids. The ends lost 7 bases at V and 2 bases at J; junction bases unmatched: 8. CDR3 sequence: CASKGGGAAYNEQFF. The CDR3 bases are TGTGCCAGCAAGGGCGGGGGAGCAGCCTACAATGAGCAGTTCTTC. The entire variable domain, with the rest obtained from reference TRBV7-9 and TRBJ2-1, is as follows: DTGVSQNPRHKITKRGQNVTFRCDPISEHNRLYWYRQTLGQGPEFLTYFQNEAQLEKSRLLSDRFSAERPKGSFSTLEIQRTEQGDSAMYLCASKGGGAAYNEQFFGPGTRLTVL.

The sample holds many counts of this clonotype. The chain employs TRBV9 and TRBJ2-5; 14 bases agree with TRBD2. After removal of 4 bases from V and 2 bases from J, the junction contained 1 base not matched to a gene. This CDR3 contains 15 residues. CDR1 is SGDLS, CDR2 YYNGEE, per germline. The CDR3, as DNA: TGTGCCAGCAGCCGGACTAGCGGGAGGCAAGAGACCCAGTACTTC. Its protein product is CASSRTSGRQETQYF.

In its sample, this clonotype was seen a few times. The chain combines TRBV12-3 or TRBV12-4 with TRBJ2-1, with 7 bases aligning to TRBD2. This CDR3 contains 13 residues. With V trimmed by 3 bases and J by 7 bases, 3 bases remained unmatched. CDR3 sequence (DNA): TGTGCCAGCAGTTTCGGACTAGGGAATGAGCAGTTCTTC. Amino acid sequence: CASSFGLGNEQFF.

This clonotype was seen a few times. The gene calls are TRBV7-9 and TRBJ1-6; the D gene is possibly TRBD1 (5 bases). Trimming left V 2 bases short and J 7 bases short, with 9 bases between. This CDR3 contains 14 residues. Germline-derived CDR1 and CDR2 are SEHNR and FQNEAQ (reference sequence). CDR3 DNA sequence: TGTGCCAGCAGCTTACAGGGAATCAATTCACCCCTCCACTTT. Translated, it gives CASSLQGINSPLHF.

Only one count was recorded for this clonotype. The chain recombines TRBV18 with TRBJ1-2; TRBD1 matches at 7 bases. Germline loops: CDR1 KGHSH, CDR2 LQKENI. The CDR3 spans 15 residues. The V gene end was trimmed by 3 bases and the J gene end by 5 bases; junction bases not matched to a gene: 9. DNA of the CDR3: TGTGCCAGCTCACCCCGAGAAGGGACAGCTTATGGCTACACCTTC. This codes for CASSPREGTAYGYTF. Full variable domain (outside the CDR3, taken from reference TRBV18 and TRBJ1-2): NAGVMQNPRHLVRRRGQEARLRCSPMKGHSHVYWYRQLPEEGLKFMVYLQKENIIDESGMPKERFSAEFPKEGPSILRIQQVVRGDSAAYFCASSPREGTAYGYTFGSGTRLTVV.

V usage is TRBV9 and J usage is TRBJ2-2, with D possibly TRBD1 on 6 matching bases. V was pared by 2 bases and J by 5 bases, with 10 bases between. The CDR3 totals 14 residues. Germline CDR1 is SGDLS and CDR2 is YYNGEE. CDR3 amino acids: CASSVQGWTGELFF. The CDR3 DNA reads as TGTGCCAGCAGCGTTCAGGGGTGGACCGGGGAGCTGTTTTTT.

In DNA, the CDR3 is TGCAGTGCTAGAGACGGGAATTACGAGCAGTACTTC. Its translation is CSARDGNYEQYF. The chain has TRBV20-1 and TRBJ2-7; possibly TRBD2 for D (5 bases). Trimming took 0 bases from V and 4 from J, leaving 7 bases between them. This CDR3 comprises 12 residues. The germline CDR1 and CDR2 sequences are DFQATT and SNEGSKA (reference sequence).

DNA of the CDR3: TGTGCCAGCAGCTCCGCTGACGGTTTCAATCAGCCCCAGCATTTT. Protein sequence: CASSSADGFNQPQHF. The gene calls are TRBV7-8 and TRBJ1-5; no firm D call. The length of the CDR3 is 15 residues. From germline, CDR1 is SGHVS and CDR2 FQNEAQ. Trimming took off 4 bases at V and 3 bases at J, with 13 bases between the two ends.

A few counts support this clonotype. The chain is built from TRBV4-1 and TRBJ1-1; TRBD1 matches 8 bases. Germline CDR1 reads MGHRA; CDR2 reads YSYEKL. The CDR3 has 16 amino acids. J lost 4 bases, V lost 1 base, and 8 bases had no gene match. The CDR3 spells CASSQVGQGFITEAFF. DNA of the CDR3: TGCGCCAGCAGCCAAGTAGGACAGGGTTTTATCACTGAAGCTTTCTTT.

This chain links TRBV10-3 with TRBJ1-2; possibly TRBD1 for D (5 bases). The CDR3 loop spans 16 amino acids. Germline lookup yields CDR1 ENHRY and CDR2 SYGVKD. V was shortened by 3 bases and J by 7 bases, with 21 bases between the two germline ends. This CDR3 is CAISDPTGGTVLGYTF. CDR3 DNA: TGTGCCATCAGTGATCCGACCGGCGGGACGGTACTTGGCTACACCTTC.

This clonotype was counted only a few times. The V and J genes are TRBV18 and TRBJ2-5, with 7 nucleotides matching TRBD1. J lost 5 bases, V lost 0 bases, and 3 bases had no gene match. Germline values: CDR1 KGHSH, CDR2 LQKENI. The CDR3 covers 14 residues. The CDR3 spells CASSPPTRGETQYF. The DNA of the CDR3 is TGTGCCAGCTCACCACCGACCAGGGGGGAGACCCAGTACTTC.

This clonotype was seen only a few times. The chain links TRBV5-1 to TRBJ1-2; a weak D match, TRBD1 (5 bases). The CDR3 consists of 14 residues. V was pared by 4 bases and J by 1 base, with 11 bases between. Germline assignment: CDR1 SGHRS and CDR2 YFSETQ. The CDR3 is CASSQDNLNYGYTF. The CDR3 DNA is TGCGCCAGCAGCCAGGACAACCTTAACTATGGCTACACCTTC. The full variable domain, completed using reference TRBV5-1 and TRBJ1-2, is KAGVTQTPRYLIKTRGQQVTLSCSPISGHRSVSWYQQTPGQGLQFLFEYFSETQRNKGNFPGRFSGRQFSNSRSEMNVSTLELGDSALYLCASSQDNLNYGYTFGSGTRLTVV.

This clonotype turned up a few times. This CDR3 reads CASSLSSGRSNSPLHF. The CDR3, as DNA: TGTGCCAGCAGCCTTTCCTCGGGACGGAGTAATTCACCCCTCCACTTT. This chain uses TRBV6-2 or TRBV6-3 with TRBJ1-6; TRBD1 might be the D (5 bases). This CDR3 contains 16 residues. Trimming left V 6 bases short and J 6 bases short, with 18 bases between. Germline V CDR1 and CDR2: MNHEY, SVGEGT.

This clonotype was recorded a few times. The chain couples TRBV7-9 to TRBJ2-1; 7 bases line up with TRBD2. The CDR3 length is 17 residues. The germline gives CDR1 SEHNR, CDR2 FQNEAQ (reference sequence). The V segment lost 4 bases and the J segment 2 bases; nucleotides outside the gene matches: 11. The CDR3 here is CASSSPSAGDPYNEQFF. CDR3 DNA sequence: TGTGCCAGCAGCTCTCCCTCTGCGGGAGACCCCTACAATGAGCAGTTCTTC.

In its sample, this clonotype was seen a few times. The chain employs TRBV29-1 and TRBJ2-2; maybe TRBD1 (6 bases). V gave up 4 bases and J gave up 0 bases, with 12 bases separating them. Germline CDR1 and CDR2: SQVTM and ANQGSEA. This CDR3 comprises 15 residues. The CDR3 coding sequence is TGCAGCGTTGGAACCGGGACACCGAACACCGGGGAGCTGTTTTTT. Residues: CSVGTGTPNTGELFF.

The rearrangement links TRBV5-1 to TRBJ2-1; TRBD2 aligns across 10 bases. This CDR3 has 14 residues. J was trimmed by 9 bases and V by 0 bases; bases with no gene match: 3. Germline V gene sequence: CDR1 SGHRS, CDR2 YFSETQ. The CDR3 coding sequence is TGCGCCAGCAGCTTGGATCTAGCGGGGGTTGAGCAGTTCTTC. Protein: CASSLDLAGVEQFF.

This clonotype occurred a few times. The chain links TRBV18 to TRBJ1-1; the D gene is possibly TRBD1 (5 bases). Trimming took 3 bases from V and 6 from J, leaving 14 bases between them. Per the germline V gene, CDR1 is KGHSH and CDR2 is LQKENI. This CDR3 spans 14 amino acids. The CDR3 spells CASSPPGGDAEAFF. CDR3 DNA sequence: TGTGCCAGCTCACCCCCGGGGGGGGATGCTGAAGCTTTCTTT.

The chain employs TRBV5-1 and TRBJ2-3; maybe TRBD2 (6 bases). CDR1 SGHRS and CDR2 YFSETQ come from the germline V gene. The V gene lost 2 bases and the J gene lost 6 bases, with 16 bases spanning the gap. CDR3 length equals 15 residues. CDR3 DNA: TGCGCCAGCAGCTTTACTAGCCCCGGGGTGGATACGCAGTATTTT. This gives the protein CASSFTSPGVDTQYF.

This clonotype has at least ten counts. The chain combines TRBV12-3 or TRBV12-4 with TRBJ1-2, with D possibly TRBD1 on 6 matching bases. The CDR3 is made up of 13 amino acids. V was shortened by 8 bases and J by 4 bases, with 14 bases between the two germline ends. The CDR3: CASGMGAGYGYTF. The CDR3, as DNA: TGTGCCAGCGGAATGGGGGCGGGCTATGGCTACACCTTC.

The chain joins TRBV6-4 to TRBJ1-2; tentatively, D is TRBD1 (5 bases). In germline, CDR1 is MRHNA, CDR2 SNTAGT. Trimming removed 6 bases from V and 0 bases from J, with 14 bases in between. The CDR3 consists of 15 residues. CDR3 bases: TGTGCCAGCAGCCCCCGGGGGTGGGCTAACTATGGCTACACCTTC. It is translated as CASSPRGWANYGYTF.

The chain links TRBV5-1 to TRBJ2-1; D is perhaps TRBD2 (6 bases). The germline gives CDR1 SGHRS, CDR2 YFSETQ. V was clipped by 3 bases and J by 2 bases, with 15 bases between them. CDR3 length: 16 amino acids. CDR3 region: CASSSGSGSAYNEQFF. The DNA of the CDR3 is TGCGCCAGCAGCTCCGGTAGCGGTTCAGCCTACAATGAGCAGTTCTTC.

The rearrangement joins TRBV20-1 to TRBJ1-1; no reliable D call. The CDR3 sequence is 12 residues long. Per germline, CDR1 DFQATT and CDR2 SNEGSKA (reference sequence). Trimming removed 2 bases at V and 1 base at J, with 5 bases between. CDR3 region: CSARPRNTEAFF. In DNA, the CDR3 is TGCAGTGCTAGACCAAGGAACACTGAAGCTTTCTTT.

This clonotype was seen a handful of times. V and J are TRBV5-1 and TRBJ2-5; 8 bases line up with TRBD1. Germline V gene data show CDR1 as SGHRS and CDR2 as YFSETQ. With V trimmed by 5 bases and J by 1 base, 7 bases remained unmatched. This CDR3 has 15 amino acids. The CDR3 DNA sequence: TGCGCCAGCAGTTATACAGGGGGGATCCAAGAGACCCAGTACTTC. Residues: CASSYTGGIQETQYF.

This clonotype was seen a few times. The rearrangement uses TRBV12-3 or TRBV12-4 and TRBJ2-7; a weak D match, TRBD2 (6 bases). This CDR3 has 14 residues. The germline V and J ends were trimmed by 4 bases and 5 bases, with 15 bases remaining between them. The DNA of the CDR3 is TGTGCCAGCAGTTACTTGGGGGGTGGAAACGAGCAGTACTTC. Its protein product is CASSYLGGGNEQYF.